This is a list of T cell receptor beta chains from one sample in a study of T-cell reconstitution after alpha-beta-depleted transplantation in children. TCRdb re-called the PCR reads through MiXCR, storing one row per CDR3 protein. The table shows around 94,000 distinct CDR3 sequences, with roughly 6% occurring only once. The source was PBMCs, mostly from graft donor cells, collected 60 days after TCRalphabeta/CD19-depleted stem cell transplant. Receptors originate from a female patient aged 2-10 years who had a stem cell transplant for Fanconi anemia, so the T cells may come from the graft donor. Both conserved end residues are part of each CDR3. D genes are given only for firm matches. Only some rows state a clone size, as once, few, many or a class for expanded clones.

-	TRBV7-9	few	CASSSGTYETGQYF
TRBD2	TRBV20-1	-	CSARDRESEIGTSGRVAGPYEQYF
-	TRBV23-1	few	CASSQLDVNEQFF
-	TRBV7-3	few	CASSLYPNGVSPLHF
-	TRBV29-1	many	CSAKGLREAFF
-	TRBV5-1	many	CASSLEGAGTQYF
TRBD2	TRBV6-4	many	CASSDGASGPNNEQFF
-	TRBV7-9	few	CASSPPTGRNSPLHF
TRBD2	TRBV20-1	many	CSAASGGYYEQYF
-	TRBV29-1	many	CSVVRTDTEAFF
TRBD1	TRBV5-6	many	CASSWGQNEAFF
-	TRBV27	many	CASSPPLAQDEQFF
-	TRBV19	many	CASSIRIHVNTEAFF
TRBD2	TRBV11-3	many	CASSPGGLAGGTQYF
TRBD1	TRBV5-1	many	CASSIDRGPSPLHF
-	TRBV3-1	many	CASSQDYLNGEQFF
TRBD2	TRBV10-2	many	CASTGGGKNIQYF
-	TRBV5-6	few	CASSLVTGSNTGELFF
-	TRBV27	few	CASSLLGVGQPQHF
-	TRBV14	many	CASSQDLMNTEAFF
TRBD1	TRBV3-1	many	CASSQVLDRDHTQYF
-	TRBV5-1	-	CASSLSGTPNEKLFF
-	TRBV4-1	many	CASSLDSLTRFYNEQFF
TRBD2	TRBV3-1	few	CASSQEMSREEITEQYF
-	TRBV6-1	many	CASDTGPLGANVLTF
-	TRBV28	-	CAMGPGLLF
-	TRBV5-1	many	CASSFQGLEQFF